This passage covers 27 T cell receptor beta chains from one sample sequenced in a study of blood T cell repertoires in COVID-19 (dated by TCRdb to the early 2020s). Library preparation used the immunoSEQ multiplex PCR assay. TCRdb obtained this table from immuneACCESS and retained in-frame rearrangements with V and J assigned. These tables miss some clones; where compared with another copy, unresolved V genes account for less than half of the shortfall, and the remainder is unexplained. This sample has approximately 300,000 clones in its table, and around nine tenths of those were observed once. The ten largest make up 1% of the sample. The sample consisted of peripheral blood. These receptor sequences come from a man between 45 and 60 years old with active or convalescent COVID-19.

This chain connects TRBV6-4 to TRBJ1-1, with D possibly being TRBD1 (5 bases). Trimming stripped 6 bases from V and 4 bases from J, with 15 bases between. The CDR3 sequence is 14 residues long. Germline CDR1 MRHNA, CDR2 SNTAGT. CDR3 sequence (DNA): TGTGCCAGCAGCTACGACACCAGGGCCACTGAAGCTTTCTTT. It is translated as CASSYDTRATEAFF.

DNA for the CDR3: TGTGCCAGCAGCTTAATGACAGGGAGCTCCTACAATGAGCAGTTCTTC. Translation gives CASSLMTGSSYNEQFF. V gene TRBV5-4 combines with J gene TRBJ2-1; TRBD1 matches at 7 bases. This CDR3 has 16 amino acids. Germline V gene lookup returns CDR1 SGHNT and CDR2 YYREEE (reference sequence). V trimming: 2 bases; J trimming: 0 bases; junction bases outside the gene matches: 5.

The V gene is TRBV5-5, the J gene TRBJ2-7; D ambiguous. Trimming left V 0 bases short and J 0 bases short, with 7 bases between. Looked up from germline, CDR1 is SGHKS and CDR2 is YYEKEE (reference sequence). There are 14 residues in the CDR3. CDR3 protein: CASSLDWASYEQYF. CDR3 coding DNA: TGTGCCAGCAGCTTGGATTGGGCCTCCTACGAGCAGTACTTC.

To note about this clone: The junction and the germline gene differ at one end; a read error may be behind it. V is TRBV6-6 and J is TRBJ2-2; no clear D gene. Per germline, CDR1 MNHNY and CDR2 SVGAGI (reference sequence). This CDR3 spans 14 amino acids. The CDR3 sequence is CASSYSANAGELFF. Here the CDR3 DNA reads TGTGCCAGCAGTTACTCAGCGAACGCCGGGGAGCTGTTTTTT.

The count of this clone is one. V and J are TRBV28 and TRBJ2-1; 9 bases match TRBD1. J was trimmed by 8 bases and V by 5 bases; bases with no gene match: 4. Germline V gene sequence: CDR1 MDHEN, CDR2 SYDVKM. The CDR3 extends over 13 amino acids. CDR3 protein: CASSDRGGDEQFF. The CDR3 bases are TGTGCCAGCAGTGACAGGGGGGGGGATGAGCAGTTCTTC.

The chain has TRBV4-1 and TRBJ2-1, with 7 bases that match TRBD1. The germline CDR1 and CDR2 sequences are MGHRA and YSYEKL. The CDR3 totals 14 residues. The ends lost 3 bases at V and 5 bases at J; junction bases unmatched: 4. As DNA, the CDR3 is TGCGCCAGCAGCCAGCCGGACAGGAACAATGAGCAGTTCTTC. Translating it yields CASSQPDRNNEQFF.

This chain links TRBV4-3 with TRBJ1-2; D ambiguous. V dropped 2 bases and J dropped 5 bases, with 12 bases sitting between them. This CDR3 comprises 14 residues. CDR1 and CDR2 from the germline V gene are LGHNA and YSLEER. The CDR3 nucleotides are TGCGCCAGCAGCCAATCGGGAGGGAGGTATGGCTACACCTTC. Protein: CASSQSGGRYGYTF.

The chain employs TRBV5-1 and TRBJ2-5; TRBD2 aligns across 9 bases. Germline values: CDR1 SGHRS, CDR2 YFSETQ. V was pared by 6 bases and J by 5 bases, with 8 bases of the junction left unmatched. The CDR3 extends over 14 amino acids. CDR3 protein: CASNVRGGQETQYF. Here the CDR3 DNA reads TGCGCCAGCAACGTGCGGGGGGGCCAGGAGACCCAGTACTTC.

The count of this clone is one. V and J are TRBV10-3 and TRBJ2-5; 16 bases map to TRBD2. CDR3 size: 16 residues. CDR1 and CDR2 from the germline V gene are ENHRY and SYGVKD. V dropped 5 bases and J dropped 3; count of bases not matched to a gene: 3. The CDR3 protein is CAISPGLAGGEETQYF. CDR3 nucleotides: TGTGCCATCAGTCCGGGACTAGCGGGGGGGGAAGAGACCCAGTACTTC.

The gene calls are TRBV5-4 and TRBJ2-1, with 10 bases matching TRBD2. The V segment lost 2 bases and the J segment 3 bases; nucleotides outside the gene matches: 2. CDR3 size: 15 residues. In germline, CDR1 is SGHNT, CDR2 YYREEE (reference sequence). The CDR3 DNA is TGTGCCAGCAGCTTCAGGACTAGCGGCTACAATGAGCAGTTCTTC. Amino acids: CASSFRTSGYNEQFF. Filled out from reference TRBV5-4 and TRBJ2-1, the complete variable domain reads ETGVTQSPTHLIKTRGQQVTLRCSSQSGHNTVSWYQQALGQGPQFIFQYYREEENGRGNFPPRFSGLQFPNYSSELNVNALELDDSALYLCASSFRTSGYNEQFFGPGTRLTVL.

The chain has TRBV7-9 and TRBJ2-7; no definite D call. Per germline, CDR1 SEHNR and CDR2 FQNEAQ (reference sequence). This CDR3 region has 12 residues. V was clipped by 4 bases and J by 0 bases, with 4 bases between them. Written as DNA, the CDR3 is TGTGCCAGCAGCTCTAGCTCCTACGAGCAGTACTTC. Amino acids: CASSSSSYEQYF.

The chain employs TRBV7-2 and TRBJ2-7, with a tentative D call TRBD2 (6 bases). The V end was cut by 5 bases, the J end by 2 bases, with 13 bases between. The CDR3 sequence is 14 residues long. Germline CDR1 and CDR2: SGHTA and FQGNSA. The CDR3 region has the DNA TGTGCCAGCAGCCTGAGGAGGGATACCTACGAGCAGTACTTC. Amino acid sequence: CASSLRRDTYEQYF.

This chain links TRBV4-1 with TRBJ1-2; D is ambiguous. The length of the CDR3 is 13 residues. CDR1 and CDR2 from the germline V gene are MGHRA and YSYEKL. Trimming took 2 bases from V and 5 from J, leaving 9 bases between them. The CDR3 DNA reads TGCGCCAGCAGCCAATTAGCCCAATATGGCTACACCTTC. This gives the protein CASSQLAQYGYTF.

The chain links TRBV12-3 or TRBV12-4 to TRBJ2-7; possible D gene TRBD1, 6 bases. V dropped 3 bases and J dropped 4 bases, with 10 bases sitting between them. The CDR3 has 13 residues. The CDR3 nucleotides read TGTGCCAGCAGTTTGACAGGACCGTACGAGCAGTACTTC. This encodes CASSLTGPYEQYF.

J is TRBJ1-1 and V is TRBV5-1; D is unclear. V dropped 0 bases and J dropped 7 bases, with 10 bases sitting between them. From germline, CDR1 is SGHRS and CDR2 YFSETQ. The CDR3 loop spans 13 amino acids. The CDR3 sequence: CASSLDLVSEAFF. In DNA, the CDR3 is TGCGCCAGCAGCTTGGATTTGGTTAGTGAAGCTTTCTTT.

The CDR3 sequence: CASSPGTGRGASEQFF. DNA for the CDR3: TGTGCCAGCAGCCCCGGAACAGGGAGAGGAGCGAGTGAGCAGTTCTTC. This chain uses TRBV7-8 with TRBJ2-1; a possible D gene is TRBD1 (6 bases). The CDR3 is made up of 16 amino acids. Germline CDR1 reads SGHVS; CDR2 reads FQNEAQ. V was pared by 5 bases and J by 9 bases, with 23 bases between. Filled out from reference TRBV7-8 and TRBJ2-1, the complete variable domain reads GAGVSQSPRYKVAKRGQDVALRCDPISGHVSLFWYQQALGQGPEFLTYFQNEAQLDKSGLPSDRFFAERPEGSVSTLKIQRTQQEDSAVYLCASSPGTGRGASEQFFGPGTRLTVL.

The rearrangement joins TRBV4-3 to TRBJ2-3; 8 nucleotides agree with TRBD2. Germline-derived CDR1 and CDR2 are LGHNA and YSLEER. Losses at the gene ends were 4 bases for V and 3 bases for J; bases not matched to a gene: 12. The CDR3 runs to 17 residues. CDR3: CASSLLSSGGGTDTQYF. The CDR3 DNA reads as TGCGCCAGCAGCCTCCTCTCCAGCGGGGGTGGAACAGATACGCAGTATTTT.

The chain employs TRBV28 and TRBJ1-5; TRBD1 matches 9 bases. Germline V gives CDR1 MDHEN, CDR2 SYDVKM. J was trimmed by 3 bases and V by 5 bases; bases with no gene match: 8. The CDR3 is made up of 16 amino acids. The CDR3 nucleotides read TGTGCCAGCAGTCCCCGGACAGGGGCTATCAATCAGCCCCAGCATTTT. It yields the protein CASSPRTGAINQPQHF.

This chain uses TRBV11-1 with TRBJ1-1; 10 bases map to TRBD1. CDR1 and CDR2 (germline): SGHAT, FQDESV (reference sequence). This CDR3 region has 16 residues. Trimming removed 8 bases from V and 1 base from J; junction bases left unmatched: 10. CDR3 amino acids: CASRMTGGVENTEAFF. DNA of the CDR3: TGTGCCAGCCGTATGACAGGGGGCGTAGAGAACACTGAAGCTTTCTTT.

The chain employs TRBV7-6 and TRBJ2-2; D gene uncertain. V was shortened by 1 base and J by 2 bases, with 11 bases between the two germline ends. The CDR3 extends over 16 amino acids. The germline gives CDR1 SGHVS, CDR2 FNYEAQ. CDR3 in amino acids: CASSLDFPSNTGELFF. The CDR3 DNA reads TGTGCCAGCAGCTTAGATTTCCCTAGTAACACCGGGGAGCTGTTTTTT.

The V gene is TRBV6-5, the J gene TRBJ1-5, with D possibly TRBD1 on 5 matching bases. Germline lookup yields CDR1 MNHEY and CDR2 SVGAGI. The CDR3 has 14 amino acids. V was cut by 2 bases and J by 9 bases, with 14 bases left in between. The CDR3 is CASSYGAGIMPQHF. The CDR3 DNA follows: TGTGCCAGCAGTTACGGGGCCGGAATCATGCCCCAGCATTTT.

The V and J genes are TRBV7-9 and TRBJ2-1; 7 nucleotides match TRBD2. V lost 2 bases to trimming and J lost 5 bases; unmatched junction nucleotides: 12. CDR3 size: 17 residues. Germline V lookup: CDR1 SEHNR, CDR2 FQNEAQ (reference sequence). CDR3 sequence: CASSLRTPQRDHNEQFF. In nucleotides, the CDR3 is TGTGCCAGCAGCTTAAGGACCCCCCAGCGGGATCACAATGAGCAGTTCTTC.

V gene TRBV5-5 combines with J gene TRBJ2-3; perhaps TRBD1 as D (5 bases). This CDR3 is 13 amino acids long. V shed 0 bases and J shed 4 bases, with 6 bases lying between them. CDR1 SGHKS and CDR2 YYEKEE come from the germline V gene (reference sequence). CDR3 loop: CASSLEGADTQYF. The CDR3 nucleotides are TGTGCCAGCAGCTTGGAAGGGGCAGATACGCAGTATTTT.

The chain carries TRBV5-1 and TRBJ1-1; 7 bases are shared with TRBD1. From germline, CDR1 is SGHRS and CDR2 YFSETQ. The CDR3 length is 14 residues. J lost 4 bases, V lost 4 bases, and 7 bases had no gene match. The CDR3 DNA follows: TGCGCCAGCAGCCTGGGTGGACAGGTCACTGAAGCTTTCTTT. Residues: CASSLGGQVTEAFF.

The gene calls are TRBV7-9 and TRBJ2-7, with a tentative D call TRBD1 (8 bases). CDR1 and CDR2 (germline): SEHNR, FQNEAQ (reference sequence). This CDR3 has 18 residues. V was trimmed by 4 bases and J by 2 bases, leaving 24 bases between them. Here the CDR3 reads CASSSGQGGTIPAYEQYF. The CDR3, as DNA: TGTGCCAGCAGCTCCGGACAGGGTGGGACTATCCCTGCCTACGAGCAGTACTTC.

A single count supports this clone. The chain employs TRBV15 and TRBJ2-7; 8 bases agree with TRBD1. V was clipped by 0 bases and J by 4 bases; unmatched bases: 14. Germline assignment: CDR1 LNHNV and CDR2 YYDKDF (reference sequence). The CDR3 extends over 18 amino acids. As DNA, the CDR3 is TGTGCCACCAGCAGAGATGCTTTACGACAGGGGTACTTTTACGAGCAGTACTTC. The encoded protein is CATSRDALRQGYFYEQYF.

V usage is TRBV5-4 and J usage is TRBJ1-1; maybe TRBD1 (6 bases). There are 15 residues in the CDR3. Germline assignment: CDR1 SGHNT and CDR2 YYREEE (reference sequence). The V end lost 4 bases, the J end lost 4 bases, and 17 bases lay between the germline ends. The CDR3 spells CASSPPGRGGTEAFF. CDR3 coding DNA: TGTGCCAGCAGCCCCCCAGGCAGGGGCGGCACTGAAGCTTTCTTT.